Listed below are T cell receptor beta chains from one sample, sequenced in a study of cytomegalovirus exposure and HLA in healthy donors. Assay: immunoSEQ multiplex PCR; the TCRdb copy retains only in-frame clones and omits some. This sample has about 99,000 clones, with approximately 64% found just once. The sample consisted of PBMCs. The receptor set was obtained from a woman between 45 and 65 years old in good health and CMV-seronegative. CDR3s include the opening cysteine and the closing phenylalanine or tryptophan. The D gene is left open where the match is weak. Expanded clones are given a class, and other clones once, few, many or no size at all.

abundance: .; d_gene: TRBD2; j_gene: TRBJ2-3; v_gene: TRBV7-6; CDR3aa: CASSSTPTSGSTDTQYF; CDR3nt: TGTGCCAGCAGCTCAACACCGACTAGCGGGAGCACAGATACGCAGTATTTT
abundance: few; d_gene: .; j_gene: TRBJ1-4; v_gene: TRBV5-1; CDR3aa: CASSPRGSNEKLFF; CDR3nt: TGCGCCAGCAGCCCCAGGGGAAGTAATGAAAAACTGTTTTTT
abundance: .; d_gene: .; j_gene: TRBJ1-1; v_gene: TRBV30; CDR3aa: CAWAFFSAEAFF; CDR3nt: TGTGCCTGGGCCTTTTTTTCGGCTGAAGCTTTCTTT
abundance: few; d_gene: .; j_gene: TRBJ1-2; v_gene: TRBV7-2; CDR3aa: CASSPREGLFNYGYTF; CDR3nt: TGTGCCAGCAGCCCGAGGGAGGGCCTATTCAACTATGGCTACACCTTC
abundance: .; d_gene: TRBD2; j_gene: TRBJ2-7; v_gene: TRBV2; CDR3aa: CASSTSGGAYEQYF; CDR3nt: TGTGCCAGCAGTACTAGCGGGGGGGCCTACGAGCAGTACTTC
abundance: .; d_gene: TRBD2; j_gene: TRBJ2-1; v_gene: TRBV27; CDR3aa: CASSPRTSGGNNEQFF; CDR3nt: TGTGCCAGCAGTCCAAGGACTAGCGGGGGTAACAATGAGCAGTTCTTC
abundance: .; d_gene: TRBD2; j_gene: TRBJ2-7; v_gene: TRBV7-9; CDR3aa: CASSVLAGVRSYEQYF; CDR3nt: TGTGCCAGCAGCGTACTAGCGGGAGTTCGCTCCTACGAGCAGTACTTC
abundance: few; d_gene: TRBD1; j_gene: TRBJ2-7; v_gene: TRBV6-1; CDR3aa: CASSGLTGGAPYEQYF; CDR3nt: TGTGCCAGCAGTGGACTAACAGGGGGTGCCCCCTACGAGCAGTACTTC
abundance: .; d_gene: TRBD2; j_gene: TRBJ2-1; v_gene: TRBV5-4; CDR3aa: CASSTGTSGSSDEQFF; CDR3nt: TGTGCCAGCAGTACGGGGACTAGCGGGAGTAGTGATGAGCAGTTCTTC
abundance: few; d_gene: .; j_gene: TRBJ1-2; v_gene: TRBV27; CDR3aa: CASSLARANYGYTF; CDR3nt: TGTGCCAGCAGTTTAGCCAGGGCAAACTATGGCTACACCTTC
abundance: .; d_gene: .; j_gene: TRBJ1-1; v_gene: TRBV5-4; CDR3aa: CASSPDMNTEAFF; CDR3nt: TGTGCCAGCAGCCCAGATATGAACACTGAAGCTTTCTTT
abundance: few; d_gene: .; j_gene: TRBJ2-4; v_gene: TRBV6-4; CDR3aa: CAGEERLAKNIQYF; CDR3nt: TGTGCCGGGGAGGAGCGATTAGCCAAAAACATTCAGTACTTC
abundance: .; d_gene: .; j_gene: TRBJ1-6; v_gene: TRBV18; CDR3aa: CASSPGQPGLISPLHF; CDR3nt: TGTGCCAGCTCACCAGGGCAGCCCGGACTTATATCACCCCTCCACTTT
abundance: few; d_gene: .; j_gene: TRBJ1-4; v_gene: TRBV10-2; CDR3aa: CASSGGSLNPVTNEKLFF; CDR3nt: TGCGCCAGCAGTGGAGGCAGCTTAAACCCGGTGACTAATGAAAAACTGTTTTTT
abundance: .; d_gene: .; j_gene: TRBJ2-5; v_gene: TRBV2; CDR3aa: CASRGASGGLRRETQYF; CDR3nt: TGTGCCAGCAGGGGGGCTAGCGGAGGTTTGCGGAGAGAGACCCAGTACTTC
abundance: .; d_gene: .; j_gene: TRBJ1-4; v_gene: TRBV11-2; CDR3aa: CASSFSGVTEKLFF; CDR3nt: TGTGCCAGCAGCTTTTCAGGGGTGACCGAAAAACTGTTTTTT
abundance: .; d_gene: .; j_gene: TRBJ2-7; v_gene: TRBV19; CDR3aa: CASSFSLAAEYEQYF; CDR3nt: TGTGCCAGTAGTTTTTCATTAGCGGCTGAGTACGAGCAGTACTTC
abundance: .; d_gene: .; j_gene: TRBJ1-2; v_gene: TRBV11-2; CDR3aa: CASSLGQYYGYTF; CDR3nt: TGTGCCAGCAGCTTAGGACAATACTATGGCTACACCTTC
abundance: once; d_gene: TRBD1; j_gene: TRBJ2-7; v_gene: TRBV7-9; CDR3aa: CASSSRGPGGLYEQYF; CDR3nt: TGTGCCAGCAGCTCCCGAGGGCCAGGGGGCCTCTACGAGCAGTACTTC
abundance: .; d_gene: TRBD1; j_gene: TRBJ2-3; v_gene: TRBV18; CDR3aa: CASSRDRDYTDTQYF; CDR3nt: TGTGCCAGCTCACGGGACAGGGATTACACAGATACGCAGTATTTT
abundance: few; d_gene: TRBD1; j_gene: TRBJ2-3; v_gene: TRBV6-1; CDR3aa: CASRGTGQSTDTQYF; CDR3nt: TGTGCCAGCAGAGGGACAGGCCAGAGCACAGATACGCAGTATTTT
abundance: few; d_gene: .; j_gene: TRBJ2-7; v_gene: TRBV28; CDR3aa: CASTILTGSSYEQYF; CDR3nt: TGTGCCAGCACCATCCTGACGGGGAGCTCCTACGAGCAGTACTTC
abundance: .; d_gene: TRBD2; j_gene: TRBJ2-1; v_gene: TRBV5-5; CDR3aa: CATQLPGLAGVREQFF; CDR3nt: TGTGCCACCCAACTACCGGGACTAGCGGGAGTAAGAGAGCAGTTCTTC
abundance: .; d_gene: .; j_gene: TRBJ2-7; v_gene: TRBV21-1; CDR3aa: CASSTRAEQYF; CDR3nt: TGTGCCAGCAGCACCAGGGCCGAGCAGTACTTC
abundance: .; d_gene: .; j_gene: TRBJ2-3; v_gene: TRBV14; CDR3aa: CASSRGLADTQYF; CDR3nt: TGTGCCAGCAGCCGCGGGTTGGCAGATACGCAGTATTTT
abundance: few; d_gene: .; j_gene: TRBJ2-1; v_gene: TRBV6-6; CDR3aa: CASKPPSSSGEFF; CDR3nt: TGTGCCAGCAAACCCCCATCGAGCTCGGGGGAGTTCTTC
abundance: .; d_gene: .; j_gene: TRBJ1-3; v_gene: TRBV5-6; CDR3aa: CASSFRSTGNTIYF; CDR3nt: TGTGCCAGCAGCTTCAGGTCGACTGGAAACACCATATATTTT
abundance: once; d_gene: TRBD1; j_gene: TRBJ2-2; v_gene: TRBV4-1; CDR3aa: CASSQGDRDRGTGELFF; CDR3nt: TGCGCCAGCAGCCAGGGGGACAGGGATCGGGGCACCGGGGAGCTGTTTTTT
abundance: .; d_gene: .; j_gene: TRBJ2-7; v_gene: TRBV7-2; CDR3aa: CASSSGHLDNYEQYF; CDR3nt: TGTGCCAGCAGCTCAGGCCATTTAGATAACTACGAGCAGTACTTC
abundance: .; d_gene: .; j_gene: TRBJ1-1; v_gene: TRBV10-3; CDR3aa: CAISGMQGTLPTEAFF; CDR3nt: TGTGCCATCAGTGGAATGCAGGGGACGCTTCCCACTGAAGCTTTCTTT
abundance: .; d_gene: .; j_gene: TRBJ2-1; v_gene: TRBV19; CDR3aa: CASSTSLAQSYNEQFF; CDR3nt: TGTGCCAGTAGCACGTCCCTAGCGCAATCCTACAATGAGCAGTTCTTC
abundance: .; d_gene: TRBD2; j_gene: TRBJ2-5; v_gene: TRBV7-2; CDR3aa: CASSWREGPETQYF; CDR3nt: TGTGCCAGCAGCTGGCGGGAGGGCCCCGAGACCCAGTACTTC
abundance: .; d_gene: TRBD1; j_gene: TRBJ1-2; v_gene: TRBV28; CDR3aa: CASTPGGRTGTGTF; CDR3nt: TGTGCCAGCACTCCTGGGGGAAGGACAGGGACTGGCACCTTC
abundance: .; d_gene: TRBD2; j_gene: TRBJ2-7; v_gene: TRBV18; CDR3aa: CASSTGGSSYEQYF; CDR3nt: TGTGCCAGCTCCACAGGCGGGAGCTCCTACGAGCAGTACTTC
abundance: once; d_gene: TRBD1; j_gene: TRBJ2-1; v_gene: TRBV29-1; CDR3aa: CSVDRGNYNEQFF; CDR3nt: TGCAGCGTCGACAGGGGAAACTACAATGAGCAGTTCTTC
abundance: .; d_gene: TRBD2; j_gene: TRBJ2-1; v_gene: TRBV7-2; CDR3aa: CASSPAGLNYNEQFF; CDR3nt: TGTGCCAGCAGCCCCGCGGGACTAAACTACAATGAGCAGTTCTTC
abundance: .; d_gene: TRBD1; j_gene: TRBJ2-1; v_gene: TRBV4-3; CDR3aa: CASSQDRGLWNEQFF; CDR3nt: TGCGCCAGCAGCCAGGACAGGGGGCTGTGGAATGAGCAGTTCTTC
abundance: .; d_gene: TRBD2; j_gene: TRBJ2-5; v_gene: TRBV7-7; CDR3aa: CASSLFTSGGGQETQYF; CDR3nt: TGTGCTAGCAGCTTATTTACTAGCGGGGGCGGGCAAGAGACCCAGTACTTC
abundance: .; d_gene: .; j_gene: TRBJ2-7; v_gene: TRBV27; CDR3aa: CASSGREEFYEQYF; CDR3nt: TGTGCCAGCTCGGGCAGGGAGGAATTCTACGAGCAGTACTTC
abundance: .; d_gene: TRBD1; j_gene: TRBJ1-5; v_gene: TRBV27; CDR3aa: CASSPTGQGKGQPQHF; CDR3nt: TGTGCCAGCAGTCCAACGGGACAGGGGAAGGGGCAGCCCCAGCATTTT